These 14 T cell receptor beta chains originate from one sample sequenced in a study of shared clonotypes between healthy human individuals. Naive CD8 cells comprised CD45RO-negative, CCR7-positively selected cells, excluding terminally differentiated effector memory CD45RA+ cells. This table comes from immunoSEQ multiplex PCR, and its TCRdb copy is limited to in-frame clones, with some not included. The sample yields approximately 650,000 clones, nearly 97% seen once. Sequencing was done on a sample of naive CD8+ T cells sorted from blood. Every receptor here comes from a woman aged 30 to 39 in good health.

The chain is built from TRBV2 and TRBJ2-4, with TRBD2 identical over 9 bases. Germline lookup yields CDR1 SNHLY and CDR2 FYNNEI. The CDR3 extends over 16 amino acids. V was clipped by 8 bases and J by 7 bases; unmatched bases: 15. The chain's CDR3 is CASQLGLAGGLNIQYF. CDR3 nucleotide sequence: TGTGCCAGCCAACTGGGTCTGGCGGGAGGGCTGAACATTCAGTACTTC.

V is TRBV19 and J is TRBJ2-1; 8 nucleotides agree with TRBD2. The CDR3 extends over 18 amino acids. J was trimmed by 6 bases and V by 0 bases; bases with no gene match: 13. Germline values: CDR1 LNHDA, CDR2 SQIVND (reference sequence). The CDR3 reads CASSIDPPSGSIGNEQFF. CDR3 bases: TGTGCCAGTAGTATAGATCCGCCCAGCGGGAGTATCGGCAATGAGCAGTTCTTC.

For the CDR3, the DNA is TGTGCCAGCAGTCCCGAAATGTATGGCAAAAACATTCAGTACTTC. Translation gives CASSPEMYGKNIQYF. The J gene is TRBJ2-4, the V gene TRBV6-1, with D unresolved. The CDR3 consists of 15 residues. V was shortened by 5 bases and J by 3 bases, with 14 bases between the two germline ends. Germline lookup yields CDR1 MNHNS and CDR2 SASEGT.

The chain joins TRBV28 to TRBJ2-7, with D possibly TRBD1 on 5 matching bases. Trimming took 3 bases from V and 7 from J, leaving 16 bases between them. The CDR3 is 14 residues long. CDR1 is MDHEN and CDR2 is SYDVKM in the germline V gene. CDR3 bases: TGTGCCAGCAGTTTTCCTGGGGCCAGGAGAGAGCAGTACTTC. Residues: CASSFPGARREQYF.

The CDR3 DNA sequence: TGCGCCAGCAGTGTTGGCGGGGTCACCGGGGAGCTGTTTTTT. Its translation: CASSVGGVTGELFF. This chain uses TRBV10-2 with TRBJ2-2, with D perhaps matching TRBD2 (6 bases). Between the trimmed V and J ends, which lost 4 bases and 4 bases, there was a span of 10 bases. Germline assignment: CDR1 WSHSY and CDR2 SAAADI. The CDR3 runs 14 residues.

V and J are TRBV9 and TRBJ2-7; D is perhaps TRBD1 (6 bases). With 3 bases removed from V and 7 bases from J, the gap between germline ends came to 20 bases. The CDR3 is made up of 15 amino acids. Germline CDR1 and CDR2: SGDLS and YYNGEE. CDR3 loop: CASSASGTLGGEQYF. DNA for the CDR3: TGTGCCAGCAGCGCCTCCGGGACACTTGGTGGAGAGCAGTACTTC. The variable domain in full, completed from reference TRBV9 and TRBJ2-7, reads DSGVTQTPKHLITATGQRVTLRCSPRSGDLSVYWYQQSLDQGLQFLIQYYNGEERAKGNILERFSAQQFPDLHSELNLSSLELGDSALYFCASSASGTLGGEQYFGPGTRLTVT.

The chain employs TRBV27 and TRBJ2-7, with D perhaps matching TRBD2 (6 bases). V shed 6 bases and J shed 2 bases, with 11 bases lying between them. Germline V gene lookup returns CDR1 MNHEY and CDR2 SMNVEV (reference sequence). The CDR3 spans 13 residues. In nucleotides, the CDR3 is TGTGCCAGCAGCGAGCGGGCGCCCTACGAGCAGTACTTC. Protein: CASSERAPYEQYF.

This clone was observed a single time. J is TRBJ2-7 and V is TRBV21-1; the table's D gene call, TRBD1, was not cross checked with the DNA. TRBV21-1 is shown as a pseudogene. The CDR3 contains 14 residues. The CDR3 DNA reads as TGTGCCAGCATCTCTCTGACAGGGGCCTACGAGCAGTACTTC. Amino acids: CASISLTGAYEQYF.

The chain is built from TRBV27 and TRBJ2-7; D might be TRBD1 (6 bases). Germline V lookup: CDR1 MNHEY, CDR2 SMNVEV (reference sequence). The CDR3 loop spans 13 amino acids. Trimming removed 2 bases at V and 5 bases at J, with 10 bases between. CDR3 in amino acids: CASSLIGGHEQYF. In DNA, the CDR3 is TGTGCCAGCAGTTTAATTGGGGGCCACGAGCAGTACTTC.

This chain links TRBV5-4 with TRBJ1-2; 10 bases line up with TRBD1. Unmatched junction bases numbered 16, after V lost 0 bases and J lost 8 bases. Germline CDR1 is SGHNT and CDR2 is YYREEE (reference sequence). This CDR3 has 18 residues. The CDR3 region is CASSLAGLQTGGFQGYTF. The CDR3 DNA sequence: TGTGCCAGCAGCTTGGCCGGGCTGCAGACAGGGGGCTTTCAAGGCTACACCTTC.

This chain connects TRBV13 to TRBJ2-7, with D possibly being TRBD2 (6 bases). The CDR3 totals 14 residues. V lost 1 base and J lost 6, with 13 bases in between. Looked up from germline, CDR1 is PRHDT and CDR2 is FYEKMQ (reference sequence). The CDR3 DNA reads as TGTGCCAGCAGCTTAGACTCCTTCGGGAGCGAGCAGTACTTC. It translates to CASSLDSFGSEQYF.

The chain joins TRBV5-6 to TRBJ1-3, with D unclear. V was pared by 5 bases and J by 4 bases, with 13 bases between. The CDR3 runs 14 residues. The germline V gene encodes CDR1 SGHDT and CDR2 YYEEEE. The CDR3 region has the DNA TGTGCCAGCAGTTATTCGGGGTACGGAAACACCATATATTTT. Translated, it gives CASSYSGYGNTIYF.

The chain joins TRBV19 to TRBJ1-5; perhaps TRBD1 as D (5 bases). Trimming removed 0 bases at V and 6 bases at J, with 9 bases between. In germline, CDR1 is LNHDA, CDR2 SQIVND (reference sequence). This CDR3 contains 14 residues. This chain's CDR3 is CASSIDSGGQPQHF. The CDR3 DNA follows: TGTGCCAGTAGTATAGATTCTGGGGGTCAGCCCCAGCATTTT.

This clone was found a few times. The chain recombines TRBV6-5 with TRBJ2-5; tentatively, D is TRBD1 (6 bases). Trimming removed 2 bases from V and 3 bases from J, with 10 bases in between. This CDR3 is 14 amino acids long. Germline V gene sequence: CDR1 MNHEY, CDR2 SVGAGI. The DNA for the CDR3 is TGTGCCAGCAGTTACAGGGACACTGAAGAGACCCAGTACTTC. Amino acid sequence: CASSYRDTEETQYF.